The clone carrying this T cell receptor beta chain was seen a few times. TCRdb keeps only in-frame clones here, not all; method: immunoSEQ multiplex PCR. Of tens of thousands of clones listed, around 90% were seen once; the top ten hold 0.85% to 1.2%. The record originates from a study of OX40 agonist ivuxolimab in advanced cancers. Study-level information: Patients received ivuxolimab, an intravenous treatment, every 2 weeks at 0.01 to 10 mg/kg.

Germline V gene data show CDR1 as GTSNPN and CDR2 as SVGIG (reference sequence). This CDR3 has 13 amino acids. Trimming left V 2 bases short and J 1 base short, with 8 bases between. This chain connects TRBV30 to TRBJ1-1, with D perhaps matching TRBD1 (5 bases). Sequences were derived from CD4+ or CD8+ T cells sorted from blood, sampled in a trial of the OX40 agonist ivuxolimab. This sequence originates from an adult with an advanced solid tumor such as melanoma, head and neck, liver or kidney cancer. The CDR3 region is CAWSQTGNTEAFF. The DNA for the CDR3 is TGTGCCTGGAGTCAAACAGGGAACACTGAAGCTTTCTTT.